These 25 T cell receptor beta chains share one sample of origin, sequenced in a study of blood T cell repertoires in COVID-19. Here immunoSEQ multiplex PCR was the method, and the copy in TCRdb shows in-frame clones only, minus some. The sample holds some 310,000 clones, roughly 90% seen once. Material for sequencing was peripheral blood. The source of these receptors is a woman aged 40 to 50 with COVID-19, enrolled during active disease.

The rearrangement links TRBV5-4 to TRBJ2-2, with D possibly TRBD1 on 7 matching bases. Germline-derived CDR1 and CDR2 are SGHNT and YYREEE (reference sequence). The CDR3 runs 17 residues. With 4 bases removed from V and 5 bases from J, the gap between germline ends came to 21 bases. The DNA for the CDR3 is TGTGCCAGCAGCCCCTTCGGAAGGTCAGGGGGGACCGGGGAGCTGTTTTTT. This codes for CASSPFGRSGGTGELFF.

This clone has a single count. The CDR3 spells CASSQEMAIWGRESTEAFF. In DNA, the CDR3 is TGCGCCAGCAGCCAAGAAATGGCGATCTGGGGGCGCGAGAGTACTGAAGCTTTCTTT. The chain uses TRBV4-1 and TRBJ1-1; a possible D gene is TRBD1 (6 bases). Germline loops: CDR1 MGHRA, CDR2 YSYEKL. Deletions cut 0 bases from V and 5 bases from J, with 25 bases between. This CDR3 contains 19 residues.

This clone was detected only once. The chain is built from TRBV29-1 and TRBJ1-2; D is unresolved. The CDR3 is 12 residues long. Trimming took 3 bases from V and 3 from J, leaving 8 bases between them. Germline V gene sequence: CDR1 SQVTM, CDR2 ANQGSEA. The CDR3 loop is CSVEGSYYGYTF. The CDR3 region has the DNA TGCAGCGTTGAGGGCAGCTACTATGGCTACACCTTC.

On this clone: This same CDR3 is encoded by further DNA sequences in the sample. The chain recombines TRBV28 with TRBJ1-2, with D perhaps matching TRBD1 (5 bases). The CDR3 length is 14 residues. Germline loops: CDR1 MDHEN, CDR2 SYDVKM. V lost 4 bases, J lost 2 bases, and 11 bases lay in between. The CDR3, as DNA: TGTGCCAGCAGTTCAACAGGCGAGAACTATGGCTACACCTTC. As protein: CASSSTGENYGYTF.

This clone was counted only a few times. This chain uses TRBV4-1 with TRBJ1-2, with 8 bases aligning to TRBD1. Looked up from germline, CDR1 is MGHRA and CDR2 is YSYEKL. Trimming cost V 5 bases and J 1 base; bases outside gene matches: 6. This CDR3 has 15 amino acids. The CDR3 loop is CASSSGQGYNYGYTF. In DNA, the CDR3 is TGCGCCAGCAGCTCTGGACAGGGTTATAACTATGGCTACACCTTC.

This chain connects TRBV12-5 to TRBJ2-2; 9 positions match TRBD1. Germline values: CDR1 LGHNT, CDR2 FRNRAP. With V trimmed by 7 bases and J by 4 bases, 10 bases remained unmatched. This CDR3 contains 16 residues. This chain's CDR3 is CASAIPTGGFTGELFF. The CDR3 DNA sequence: TGTGCTAGTGCTATCCCTACAGGGGGCTTCACCGGGGAGCTGTTTTTT.

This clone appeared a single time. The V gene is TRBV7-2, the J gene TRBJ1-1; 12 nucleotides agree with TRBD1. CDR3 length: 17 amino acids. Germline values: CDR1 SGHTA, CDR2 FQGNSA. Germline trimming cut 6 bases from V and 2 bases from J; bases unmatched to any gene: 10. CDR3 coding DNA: TGTGCCAGCAGTTACAACCCCGGGACAGGGGGCAACACTGAAGCTTTCTTT. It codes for CASSYNPGTGGNTEAFF.

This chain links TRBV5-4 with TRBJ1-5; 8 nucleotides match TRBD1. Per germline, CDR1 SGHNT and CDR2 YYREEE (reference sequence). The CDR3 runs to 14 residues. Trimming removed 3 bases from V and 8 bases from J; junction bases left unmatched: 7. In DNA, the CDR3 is TGTGCCAGCAGCTCTACCGGGACAGGCGAGCCCCAGCATTTT. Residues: CASSSTGTGEPQHF. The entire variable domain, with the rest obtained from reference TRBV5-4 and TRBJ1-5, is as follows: ETGVTQSPTHLIKTRGQQVTLRCSSQSGHNTVSWYQQALGQGPQFIFQYYREEENGRGNFPPRFSGLQFPNYSSELNVNALELDDSALYLCASSSTGTGEPQHFGDGTRLSIL.

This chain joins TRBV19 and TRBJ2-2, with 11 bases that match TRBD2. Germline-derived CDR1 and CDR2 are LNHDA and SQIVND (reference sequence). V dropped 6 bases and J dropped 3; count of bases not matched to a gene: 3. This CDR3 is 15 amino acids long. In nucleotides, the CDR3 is TGTGCCAGTAGAGCGGGACTAGCGGACACCGGGGAGCTGTTTTTT. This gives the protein CASRAGLADTGELFF.

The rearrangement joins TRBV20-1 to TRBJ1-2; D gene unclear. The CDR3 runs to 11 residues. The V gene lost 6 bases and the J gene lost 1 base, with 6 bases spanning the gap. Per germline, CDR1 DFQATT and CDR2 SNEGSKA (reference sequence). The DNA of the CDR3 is TGCAGTGCCTTTAATAACTATGGCTACACCTTC. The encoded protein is CSAFNNYGYTF.

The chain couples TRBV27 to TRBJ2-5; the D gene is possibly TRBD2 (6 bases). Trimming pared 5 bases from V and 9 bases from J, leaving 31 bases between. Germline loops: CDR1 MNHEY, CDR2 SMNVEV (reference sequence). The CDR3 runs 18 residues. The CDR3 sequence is CASSDVGTGRGLFEPQYF. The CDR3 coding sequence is TGTGCCAGCAGTGACGTTGGGACTGGGCGAGGGCTGTTCGAACCCCAGTACTTC.

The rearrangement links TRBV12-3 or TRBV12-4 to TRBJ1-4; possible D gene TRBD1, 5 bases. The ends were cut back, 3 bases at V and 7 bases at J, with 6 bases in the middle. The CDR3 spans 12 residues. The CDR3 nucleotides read TGTGCCAGCAGTTTTCAGGGTGAAAAACTGTTTTTT. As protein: CASSFQGEKLFF.

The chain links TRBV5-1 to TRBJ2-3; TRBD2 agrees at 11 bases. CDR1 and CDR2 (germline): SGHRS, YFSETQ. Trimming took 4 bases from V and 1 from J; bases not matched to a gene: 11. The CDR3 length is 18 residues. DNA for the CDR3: TGCGCCAGCAGCCTCCCTCTTAGCGGGAGGGCCGGCACAGATACGCAGTATTTT. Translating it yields CASSLPLSGRAGTDTQYF.

The CDR3: CASSIGGLGSYEQYF. DNA of the CDR3: TGTGCCAGTAGTATAGGCGGACTAGGTTCCTACGAGCAGTACTTC. The V gene is TRBV19, the J gene TRBJ2-7; 7 nucleotides align to TRBD2. This CDR3 has 15 residues. Trimming at V came to 1 base and at J to 1 base, leaving 4 bases not matched to a gene. Per the germline V gene, CDR1 is LNHDA and CDR2 is SQIVND (reference sequence).

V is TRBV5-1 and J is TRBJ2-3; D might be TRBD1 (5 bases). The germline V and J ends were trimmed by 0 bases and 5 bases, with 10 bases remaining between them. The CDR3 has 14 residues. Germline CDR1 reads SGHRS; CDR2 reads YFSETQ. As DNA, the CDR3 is TGCGCCAGCAGCTTGGGGCAAAGGGGAGATACGCAGTATTTT. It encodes CASSLGQRGDTQYF.

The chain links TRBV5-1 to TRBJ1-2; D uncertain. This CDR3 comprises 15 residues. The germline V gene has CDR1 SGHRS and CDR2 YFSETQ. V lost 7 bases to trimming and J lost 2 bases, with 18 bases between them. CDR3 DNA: TGCGCCAGCGGGGAGAAGGGAGGCCTAAACTATGGCTACACCTTC. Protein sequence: CASGEKGGLNYGYTF.

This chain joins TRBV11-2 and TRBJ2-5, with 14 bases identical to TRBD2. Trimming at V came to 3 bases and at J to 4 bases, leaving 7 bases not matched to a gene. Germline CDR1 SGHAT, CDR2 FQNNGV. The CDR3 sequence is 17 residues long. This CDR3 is CASSLATSGRAGETQYF. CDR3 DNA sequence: TGTGCCAGCAGCTTGGCGACTAGCGGGAGGGCCGGAGAGACCCAGTACTTC.

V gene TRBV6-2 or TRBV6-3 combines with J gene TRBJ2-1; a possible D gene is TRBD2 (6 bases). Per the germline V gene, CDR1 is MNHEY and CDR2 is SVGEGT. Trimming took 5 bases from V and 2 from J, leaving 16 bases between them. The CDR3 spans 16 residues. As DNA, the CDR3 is TGTGCCAGCAGTCCCGTTTGGGGGGACGCCTACAATGAGCAGTTCTTC. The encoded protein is CASSPVWGDAYNEQFF.

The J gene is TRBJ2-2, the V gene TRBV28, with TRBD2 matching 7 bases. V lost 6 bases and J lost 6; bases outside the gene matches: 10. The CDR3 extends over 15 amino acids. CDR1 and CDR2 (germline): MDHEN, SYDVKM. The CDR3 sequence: CASSLLRAGAGELFF. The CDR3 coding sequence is TGTGCCAGCAGCCTCCTACGGGCGGGAGCCGGGGAGCTGTTTTTT.

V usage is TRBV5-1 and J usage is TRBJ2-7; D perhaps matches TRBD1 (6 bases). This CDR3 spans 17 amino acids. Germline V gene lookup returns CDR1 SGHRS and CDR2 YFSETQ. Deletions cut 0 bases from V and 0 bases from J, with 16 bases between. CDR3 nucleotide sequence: TGCGCCAGCAGCTTGGCCCGCCGGACAGTAGTCTCCTACGAGCAGTACTTC. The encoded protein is CASSLARRTVVSYEQYF.

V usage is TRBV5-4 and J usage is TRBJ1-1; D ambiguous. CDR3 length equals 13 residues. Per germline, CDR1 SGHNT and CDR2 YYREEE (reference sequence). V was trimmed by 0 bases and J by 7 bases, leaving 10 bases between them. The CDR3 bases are TGTGCCAGCAGCTTGGCACCCGGTTTTGAAGCTTTCTTT. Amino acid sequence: CASSLAPGFEAFF.

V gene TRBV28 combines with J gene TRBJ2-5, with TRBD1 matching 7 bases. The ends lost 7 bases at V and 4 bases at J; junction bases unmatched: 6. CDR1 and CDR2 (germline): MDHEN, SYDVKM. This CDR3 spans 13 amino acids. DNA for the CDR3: TGTGCCAGCACCCCGGGACAGCCAGAGACCCAGTACTTC. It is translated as CASTPGQPETQYF.

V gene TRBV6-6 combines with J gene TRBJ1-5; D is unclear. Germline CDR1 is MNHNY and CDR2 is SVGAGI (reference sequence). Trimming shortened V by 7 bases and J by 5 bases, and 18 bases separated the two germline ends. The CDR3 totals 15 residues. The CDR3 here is CASTVRSAVYQPQHF. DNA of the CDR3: TGTGCCAGCACTGTTCGGTCGGCGGTTTATCAGCCCCAGCATTTT.

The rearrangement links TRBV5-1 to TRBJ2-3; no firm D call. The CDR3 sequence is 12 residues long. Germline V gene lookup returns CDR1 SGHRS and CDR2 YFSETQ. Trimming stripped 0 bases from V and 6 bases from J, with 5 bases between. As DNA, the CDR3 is TGCGCCAGCAGCTTGGACATTGATACGCAGTATTTT. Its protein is CASSLDIDTQYF.

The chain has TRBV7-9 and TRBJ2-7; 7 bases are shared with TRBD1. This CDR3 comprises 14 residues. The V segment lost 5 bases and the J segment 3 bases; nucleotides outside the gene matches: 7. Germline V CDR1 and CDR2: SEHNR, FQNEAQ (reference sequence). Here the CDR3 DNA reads TGTGCCAGCAGCCCCCGGGACAGCGTCTACGAGCAGTACTTC. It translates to CASSPRDSVYEQYF.